This is a list of T cell receptor beta chains from one sample in a study of OX40 agonist ivuxolimab in advanced cancers. This table comes from immunoSEQ multiplex PCR, and its TCRdb copy is limited to in-frame clones, with some not included. In the table there are nearly 60,000 clones, around 90% of which are singletons. The material was CD4+ or CD8+ T cells sorted from blood, obtained in a trial of the OX40 agonist ivuxolimab. The receptor set was obtained from an adult with an advanced solid tumor such as melanoma, head and neck, liver or kidney cancer. Both conserved end residues are part of each CDR3. D genes are given only for firm matches. Clone size appears in some rows only: once, few, many, or a class for an expanded clone.

TRBJ2-1,NA,NA,13,TRBV30,CAWSHMILNEQFF
TRBJ2-1,NA,NA,15,TRBV6-5,CASSPRQSSYNEQFF
TRBJ2-6,NA,NA,14,TRBV28,CASSPGTGANVLTF
NA,TRBD1,once,13,TRBV28,CASSGTGWSEQYF
TRBJ2-1,NA,NA,12,TRBV18,CASSPADNEQFF
TRBJ1-2,TRBD1,few,15,TRBV11-2,CASSPRTGWNYGYTF
TRBJ1-5,NA,NA,14,TRBV6-6,CASGPAGSNQPQHF
TRBJ2-3,NA,NA,12,TRBV6-5,CASTNTGDTQYF
TRBJ2-3,NA,few,14,TRBV25-1,CASSAGHGGDTQYF
TRBJ2-7,NA,NA,13,TRBV18,CASSPDASSEQYF
TRBJ2-3,TRBD2,NA,16,TRBV7-6,CASSLGGRGGTDTQYF
TRBJ1-4,NA,NA,14,TRBV5-1,CASSLGLGREKLFF
TRBJ1-2,TRBD1,NA,12,TRBV5-1,CASSLTGGGYTF
TRBJ2-1,NA,NA,14,TRBV27,CASRQLVQMNEQFF
TRBJ2-5,NA,NA,11,TRBV29-1,CSVRAGETQYF
TRBJ2-5,NA,NA,13,TRBV6-5,CASFSAGDETQYF
TRBJ2-2,NA,NA,12,TRBV6-6,CASSLDREELFF
TRBJ2-3,NA,NA,13,TRBV7-6,CASSPQRTDTQYF
TRBJ2-3,NA,once,11,TRBV20-1,CSASATDTQYF
TRBJ2-7,NA,NA,14,TRBV19,CASSLTGEGYEQYF
TRBJ1-2,NA,NA,15,TRBV18,CASSPLQANNYGYTF
TRBJ2-7,TRBD1,NA,15,TRBV15,CATSQHPGQNYEQYF
TRBJ2-5,NA,NA,14,TRBV5-6,CASSLAGSGETQYF
TRBJ1-4,NA,NA,14,TRBV30,CAWTSGGWSEKLFF
TRBJ2-1,TRBD1,NA,13,TRBV10-3,CAIRDRVYNEQFF
TRBJ1-2,TRBD1,NA,15,TRBV28,CASSTRQGTNYGYTF
TRBJ2-5,NA,NA,16,TRBV30,CAWSPGTAGQQETQYF
TRBJ2-1,NA,NA,13,TRBV27,CASSHPGQSEQFF
TRBJ2-1,NA,NA,18,TRBV13,CASSATRGSHDSYNEQFF
TRBJ2-1,TRBD2,NA,12,TRBV10-3,CATRTGEGEQFF
TRBJ2-1,NA,NA,13,TRBV6-5,CASSYSGIGEQFF
TRBJ2-3,TRBD2,NA,16,TRBV10-3,CAISEWTSGSADTQYF
TRBJ2-1,NA,few,17,TRBV7-2,CASSLFATGPAYNEQFF
TRBJ2-7,TRBD1,NA,11,TRBV10-3,CATRQGYEQYF
TRBJ2-5,NA,NA,14,TRBV19,CASRPVGGGETQYF
TRBJ2-7,NA,NA,16,TRBV5-5,CASSLALGGGPYEQYF
TRBJ1-6,NA,NA,12,TRBV6-5,CASRAALAPLHF
TRBJ2-7,TRBD1,NA,13,TRBV30,CAWKVTGGVEQYF
TRBJ2-1,NA,NA,12,TRBV29-1,CSVETVSNEQFF